This T cell receptor beta chain appears in the sequencing data of a study of Graves' ophthalmopathy and Graves' hyperthyroidism. Study-wide points: A 13-signature model separated ophthalmopathy from stable hyperthyroidism, reaching roughly 85% sensitivity and roughly 84% specificity cross-validated. The model's prediction of ophthalmopathy progression had roughly 71% sensitivity and roughly 72% specificity. Blood also carried most expanded thyroid clonotypes exceeding 0.001 frequency.

Remarks on this clonotype: Antigen unknown.

Clinical symptoms, serum thyroxine, TRAb, thyroid ultrasound and orbital computed tomography determined diagnosis. Using RNA transcripts, the TCR beta CDR3 regions were amplified. First-round RT-PCR with HTBI primers preceded a second-round multiplex PCR. One entry per CDR3 protein results from TCRdb running MiXCR on the multiplex PCR reads. The table lists roughly 1.1 million distinct CDR3 sequences, roughly two fifths of them singletons, with approximately 12% in the top ten. This sequence originates from an adult man with Graves' hyperthyroidism. Sequenced: peripheral blood or thyroid tissue (not recorded which).

In nucleotides, the CDR3 is TGTGCCAGCAACCCGGGTTTCTATGGCTACACCTTC. It yields the protein CASNPGFYGYTF. J is TRBJ1-2 and V is TRBV6-5; no clear D. The CDR3 length is 12 residues. V was trimmed by 7 bases and J by 4 bases, leaving 10 bases between them. Looked up from germline, CDR1 is MNHEY and CDR2 is SVGAGI.